Below, 17 T cell receptor beta chains from the same sample are listed, as sequenced in a study of glioma-infiltrating T cells after dendritic cell vaccination. Time point meaning: after dendritic cell vaccination, including at tumor progression/relapse. Sequencing was performed with immunoSEQ multiplex PCR; in TCRdb, only in-frame clones are kept and a portion is missing. The repertoire holds some 99,000 clones, with approximately 80% as singletons. The specimen comprised blood, sampled after dendritic cell vaccination. Receptor source: a human donor with glioblastoma.

This clone came up a few times. This chain links TRBV29-1 with TRBJ2-7; a weak D match, TRBD2 (5 bases). This CDR3 has 13 amino acids. Germline CDR1 is SQVTM and CDR2 is ANQGSEA. The V and J ends lost 5 bases and 6 bases respectively, with 17 bases between them. CDR3 protein: CSVYEGITGEQYF. CDR3 nucleotides: TGCAGCGTTTATGAGGGAATTACCGGCGAGCAGTACTTC.

V and J are TRBV11-1 and TRBJ2-5, with D unresolved. CDR1 is SGHAT and CDR2 is FQDESV in the germline V gene (reference sequence). The CDR3 loop spans 13 amino acids. Trimming removed 3 bases at V and 2 bases at J, with 7 bases between. The CDR3 loop is CASSFQEQETQYF. The CDR3 DNA reads as TGTGCCAGCAGCTTCCAGGAACAAGAGACCCAGTACTTC.

The chain joins TRBV7-9 to TRBJ2-1; 9 bases align to TRBD2. Germline CDR1 SEHNR, CDR2 FQNEAQ (reference sequence). V was clipped by 3 bases and J by 2 bases; unmatched bases: 11. The CDR3 has 18 amino acids. CDR3 DNA: TGTGCCAGCAGCTTTGAAGGGATAGCGGGGGCCGCCTACAATGAGCAGTTCTTC. Translated, it gives CASSFEGIAGAAYNEQFF.

V gene TRBV5-6 combines with J gene TRBJ1-2, with 9 bases that match TRBD1. V lost 4 bases, J lost 8 bases, and 6 bases stayed unmatched. CDR3 size: 13 residues. Looked up from germline, CDR1 is SGHDT and CDR2 is YYEEEE. DNA of the CDR3: TGTGCCAGCAGCCAGGACAGGGGAGGCGGCTACACCTTC. It encodes CASSQDRGGGYTF.

The chain has TRBV18 and TRBJ2-7; weak D call: TRBD2 (5 bases). Trimming cost V 4 bases and J 0 bases, with 7 bases left between them. Germline loops: CDR1 KGHSH, CDR2 LQKENI. This CDR3 region has 13 residues. CDR3 bases: TGTGCCAGCTCACTTGGGAGCTCCTACGAGCAGTACTTC. As protein: CASSLGSSYEQYF.

The rearrangement uses TRBV5-1 and TRBJ2-3; tentative D call: TRBD1 (6 bases). Looked up from germline, CDR1 is SGHRS and CDR2 is YFSETQ. This CDR3 contains 12 residues. The V end was cut by 4 bases, the J end by 3 bases, with 6 bases between. The chain's CDR3 is CASSTGTDTQYF. CDR3 nucleotide sequence: TGCGCCAGCAGCACAGGGACAGATACGCAGTATTTT.

This clone was counted a few times. The V call is TRBV10-2, the J call TRBJ2-2; TRBD2 matches at 8 bases. This CDR3 is 15 amino acids long. Trimming at V came to 8 bases and at J to 3 bases, leaving 8 bases not matched to a gene. CDR1 is WSHSY and CDR2 is SAAADI in the germline V gene. The CDR3 coding sequence is TGCGCCAGCCGTGCGGGGGGCGTGGACACCGGGGAGCTGTTTTTT. Its translation: CASRAGGVDTGELFF.

The genes are TRBV7-8 and TRBJ1-5; tentative D call: TRBD1 (5 bases). The V gene's germline CDR1 is SGHVS and CDR2 FQNEAQ. Trimming removed 4 bases at V and 2 bases at J, with 6 bases between. This CDR3 comprises 13 residues. Written as DNA, the CDR3 is TGTGCCAGCAGCTCGGGGGGCAATCAGCCCCAGCATTTT. Translation: CASSSGGNQPQHF.

The J gene is TRBJ1-1, the V gene TRBV5-4; 8 nucleotides match TRBD1. The V segment lost 0 bases and the J segment 1 base; nucleotides outside the gene matches: 5. CDR1 and CDR2 (germline): SGHNT, YYREEE (reference sequence). The CDR3 spans 16 residues. The CDR3 region is CASSLGQGRANTEAFF. Here the CDR3 DNA reads TGTGCCAGCAGCTTGGGACAGGGGAGGGCGAACACTGAAGCTTTCTTT. Using reference TRBV5-4 and TRBJ1-1 for the parts outside the CDR3, the full variable domain is ETGVTQSPTHLIKTRGQQVTLRCSSQSGHNTVSWYQQALGQGPQFIFQYYREEENGRGNFPPRFSGLQFPNYSSELNVNALELDDSALYLCASSLGQGRANTEAFFGQGTRLTVV.

A word on this clone: One junction end does not reproduce the germline sequence, and a read error may be involved. The J gene is TRBJ2-3, the V gene TRBV5-1, with D maybe TRBD1 (5 bases). CDR3 length equals 15 residues. Per germline, CDR1 SGHRS and CDR2 YFSETQ. The CDR3 reads CASRLGLEGTDTQYF. The CDR3 DNA reads TGCGCCAGCAGATTGGGGCTAGAGGGCACAGATACGCAGTATTTT.

The chain links TRBV2 to TRBJ1-1, with 7 bases aligning to TRBD1. The CDR3 length is 13 residues. Germline loops: CDR1 SNHLY, CDR2 FYNNEI. Trimming removed 8 bases from V and 2 bases from J; junction bases left unmatched: 5. Written as DNA, the CDR3 is TGTGCCAGCGGAGACAGGGAAAACACTGAAGCTTTCTTT. It translates to CASGDRENTEAFF.

The chain joins TRBV5-6 to TRBJ2-5; 7 bases are shared with TRBD1. The germline V gene has CDR1 SGHDT and CDR2 YYEEEE. Trimming cost V 0 bases and J 5 bases; bases outside gene matches: 4. This CDR3 has 14 residues. The DNA for the CDR3 is TGTGCCAGCAGCTTGGAGGGGGCTGAGGAGACCCAGTACTTC. This sequence encodes CASSLEGAEETQYF.

With respect to this clone: Other DNA sequences in this specimen translate into the identical CDR3. V is TRBV28 and J is TRBJ1-2; D is perhaps TRBD1 (5 bases). The length of the CDR3 is 13 residues. V was clipped by 1 base and J by 4 bases, with 7 bases between them. Per germline, CDR1 MDHEN and CDR2 SYDVKM. The CDR3 nucleotides are TGTGCCAGCAGTTTATTGGGGGGCTATGGCTACACCTTC. Protein: CASSLLGGYGYTF.

The V gene is TRBV18, the J gene TRBJ2-1; possible D gene TRBD2, 5 bases. CDR1 and CDR2 (germline): KGHSH, LQKENI. The V and J ends lost 0 bases and 6 bases respectively, with 15 bases between them. The CDR3 contains 16 residues. The CDR3 DNA is TGTGCCAGCTCACCACCGTTTCTAGCTCTGGTCAATGAGCAGTTCTTC. Encoded protein: CASSPPFLALVNEQFF.

V and J are TRBV5-1 and TRBJ2-3; TRBD2 matches at 7 bases. V was pared by 2 bases and J by 2 bases, with 8 bases of the junction left unmatched. The CDR3 is 16 residues long. CDR1 SGHRS and CDR2 YFSETQ come from the germline V gene. CDR3 loop: CASSLERGSNTDTQYF. The CDR3 nucleotides read TGCGCCAGCAGCTTAGAGCGGGGATCTAACACAGATACGCAGTATTTT.

The gene calls are TRBV28 and TRBJ1-1, with 7 bases that match TRBD1. The CDR3 is made up of 15 amino acids. V trimming: 5 bases; J trimming: 10 bases; junction bases outside the gene matches: 16. Germline V gene sequence: CDR1 MDHEN, CDR2 SYDVKM. The CDR3 reads CASSRRQGFRPGAFF. The CDR3 DNA sequence: TGTGCCAGCAGTCGACGACAGGGCTTTCGGCCTGGAGCTTTCTTT.

J is TRBJ2-2 and V is TRBV29-1; TRBD2 agrees at 8 bases. Germline V gene data show CDR1 as SQVTM and CDR2 as ANQGSEA. V was pared by 0 bases and J by 4 bases, with 4 bases of the junction left unmatched. The CDR3 extends over 15 amino acids. For the CDR3, the DNA is TGCAGCGTTGAAGAAGCGGGAGTTACCACCGGGGAGCTGTTTTTT. This translates into CSVEEAGVTTGELFF.